The 8 T cell receptor beta chains below come from one sample, sequenced in a study of shared clonotypes between healthy human individuals. Sequencing was performed with immunoSEQ multiplex PCR; in TCRdb, only in-frame clones are kept and a portion is missing. The sample lists a few million clones; approximately 96% were seen once. The sequencing sample was made of naive CD4+ T cells sorted from blood. Subset denoted: CD45RA+ positively selected. The receptor source for this set is a man between 18 and 29 years old in good health.

V gene TRBV27 combines with J gene TRBJ2-1, with TRBD2 matching over 8 bases. V lost 7 bases, J lost 4 bases, and 12 bases stayed unmatched. The CDR3 runs 16 residues. Germline V lookup: CDR1 MNHEY, CDR2 SMNVEV (reference sequence). CDR3 in amino acids: CASTPHGTSSYNEQFF. The CDR3 DNA is TGTGCCAGCACCCCCCACGGGACTAGTTCATACAATGAGCAGTTCTTC.

The chain links TRBV11-1 to TRBJ2-7, with D tentatively TRBD2 (6 bases). The CDR3 is 14 amino acids. Trimming removed 6 bases at V and 6 bases at J, with 18 bases between. Per the germline V gene, CDR1 is SGHAT and CDR2 is FQDESV (reference sequence). CDR3 bases: TGTGCCAGCAGTTCCCCGGGACTGATCTCCGAGCAGTACTTC. Residues: CASSSPGLISEQYF.

The count of this clone is one. This chain links TRBV6-1 with TRBJ2-5, with 7 bases that match TRBD1. CDR1 and CDR2 (germline): MNHNS, SASEGT. J was trimmed by 4 bases and V by 1 base; bases with no gene match: 9. The CDR3 is 16 amino acids. In DNA form, the CDR3 reads TGTGCCAGCAGTGAAGTCGTTAGGGGGCCGGGAGAGACCCAGTACTTC. Translating it yields CASSEVVRGPGETQYF.

On this clone itself: The sample has other DNA sequences that encode this CDR3 too. J is TRBJ2-2 and V is TRBV5-4; TRBD2 matches at 11 bases. Germline V lookup: CDR1 SGHNT, CDR2 YYREEE (reference sequence). Losses at the gene ends were 3 bases for V and 3 bases for J; bases not matched to a gene: 4. This CDR3 is 16 amino acids long. The CDR3 sequence: CASSSGTSGHTGELFF. CDR3 DNA: TGTGCCAGCAGCTCTGGGACTAGCGGTCACACCGGGGAGCTGTTTTTT.

V and J are TRBV2 and TRBJ2-2; 9 nucleotides match TRBD1. The CDR3 loop spans 15 amino acids. The junction had 5 bases not matched to a gene; V was cut back by 6 bases and J by 3 bases. Per the germline V gene, CDR1 is SNHLY and CDR2 is FYNNEI. The CDR3 nucleotides read TGTGCCAGCAGGATACAGGGGGCGGACACCGGGGAGCTGTTTTTT. Amino acids: CASRIQGADTGELFF.

The chain couples TRBV6-1 to TRBJ2-7; TRBD1 is a possible D gene (6 bases). The germline gives CDR1 MNHNS, CDR2 SASEGT. The V end was cut by 6 bases, the J end by 2 bases, with 17 bases between. The CDR3 extends over 15 amino acids. CDR3 bases: TGTGCCAGCAGACCGGGACACACGTCTACCTACGAGCAGTACTTC. Its translation: CASRPGHTSTYEQYF.

The table lists this clone with a few counts. The chain joins TRBV30 to TRBJ1-1; TRBD1 matches 7 bases. Germline CDR1 and CDR2: GTSNPN and SVGIG (reference sequence). Unmatched junction bases numbered 10, after V lost 4 bases and J lost 5 bases. This CDR3 has 14 amino acids. The CDR3 spells CAWIRGTVGTEAFF. CDR3 nucleotide sequence: TGTGCCTGGATCCGGGGGACAGTTGGGACTGAAGCTTTCTTT.

The chain has TRBV9 and TRBJ2-5, with 10 nucleotides matching TRBD1. Unmatched junction bases numbered 8, after V lost 4 bases and J lost 5 bases. CDR3 length equals 15 residues. The germline V gene has CDR1 SGDLS and CDR2 YYNGEE. DNA of the CDR3: TGTGCCAGCAGCCCCCGGACAGGGGGTGTGGAGACCCAGTACTTC. Its protein is CASSPRTGGVETQYF.